This T cell receptor beta chain came from a study of blood T cell repertoires in COVID-19. This CDR3 is 14 amino acids long. CDR1 and CDR2 (germline): SGHRS, YFSETQ. A single count supports this clone. The junction does not match germline at one end; this may be a read error. Libraries were prepared by immunoSEQ multiplex PCR; TCRdb keeps only in-frame clonotypes and omits some of them. Among over 70,000 clones listed, about 87% were seen once. The chain combines TRBV5-1 with TRBJ2-3; D is undetermined. The sequenced sample consisted of peripheral blood. This receptor was taken from a woman older than 75 with acute or convalescent COVID-19. The CDR3 nucleotides are TGCGCCAGCACCTTGCTCGACTTCACAGATACGCAGTATTTT. Translated, it gives CASTLLDFTDTQYF.